This entry describes one TCR beta chain. Antigen unknown. Data came from immunoSEQ multiplex PCR; TCRdb stores just in-frame clones and leaves some out. There are some 170,000 clones in the sample; around nine tenths occur only once, and approximately 1.5% lies in the top ten. This specimen comes from a study of cytomegalovirus exposure and HLA in healthy donors. General observations from the study: The authors enumerated 150 to 200 TCR beta chains as linked to cytomegalovirus. Among the CMV-associated chains, a few were confirmed in vitro as specific for CMV antigens.

The sequence was obtained from a woman between 25 and 40 years old in good health and CMV-seronegative. Sequencing input: PBMCs.

In DNA, the CDR3 is TGTGCCAGCAAGCCCGGCGGGACGGCCTACAATGAGCAGTTCTTC. Translation: CASKPGGTAYNEQFF. V and J are TRBV2 and TRBJ2-1, with D maybe TRBD2 (6 bases). The length of the CDR3 is 15 residues. V lost 7 bases and J lost 2, with 15 bases in between. Germline V lookup: CDR1 SNHLY, CDR2 FYNNEI.